A single sample is the source of the 22 T cell receptor beta chains below, sequenced in a study of T cell changes during pregnancy in multiple sclerosis. The method was immunoSEQ multiplex PCR; TCRdb's version includes in-frame clones alone and lacks a portion of them. The repertoire consists of roughly 38,000 clones, with approximately 89% occurring once and the leading ten covering over 0.65%. This specimen consisted of CD4+ T cells from peripheral blood mononuclear cells, obtained in the second trimester of pregnancy. These receptors were collected from a female donor in good health, enrolled as a control in a pregnancy study.

The table lists this clone with a few counts. This sequence joins TRBV7-3 and TRBJ2-3; D gene unclear. Looked up from germline, CDR1 is SGHTA and CDR2 is FQGTGA. CDR3 length equals 15 residues. Trimming removed 1 base from V and 6 bases from J, with 14 bases in between. CDR3 loop: CASSLRGSRPDTQYF. The CDR3 DNA reads as TGTGCCAGCAGCTTAAGAGGTAGTCGGCCGGATACGCAGTATTTT.

This clone has a handful of counts. The rearrangement uses TRBV30 and TRBJ1-5, with no clear D. V was shortened by 3 bases and J by 3 bases, with 9 bases between the two germline ends. The CDR3 covers 13 residues. Per the germline V gene, CDR1 is GTSNPN and CDR2 is SVGIG (reference sequence). DNA for the CDR3: TGTGCCTGGAGCGGAGCCCTCAATCAGCCCCAGCATTTT. This encodes CAWSGALNQPQHF.

The V gene is TRBV20-1, the J gene TRBJ1-2; maybe TRBD1 (5 bases). CDR1 and CDR2 (germline): DFQATT, SNEGSKA (reference sequence). Trimming removed 8 bases from V and 6 bases from J, with 13 bases in between. This CDR3 comprises 11 residues. CDR3 DNA sequence: TGCAGTCCTCTTCAGGGAAATGGCTACACCTTC. The encoded protein is CSPLQGNGYTF.

The gene calls are TRBV27 and TRBJ2-1; 9 bases are shared with TRBD1. Per the germline V gene, CDR1 is MNHEY and CDR2 is SMNVEV (reference sequence). With V trimmed by 2 bases and J by 7 bases, 6 bases remained unmatched. CDR3 length: 15 amino acids. The CDR3 spells CASSLGDRANNEQFF. CDR3 coding DNA: TGTGCCAGCAGTTTAGGGGACAGGGCTAATAATGAGCAGTTCTTC.

The chain is built from TRBV18 and TRBJ2-5; D is undetermined. V was cut by 5 bases and J by 2 bases, with 12 bases left in between. This CDR3 is built from 14 residues. Germline V gives CDR1 KGHSH, CDR2 LQKENI. CDR3 bases: TGTGCCAGCTCATCCACTGCGACTCAAGAGACCCAGTACTTC. This translates into CASSSTATQETQYF.

The chain recombines TRBV6-5 with TRBJ1-3; a weak D match, TRBD1 (6 bases). V was pared by 4 bases and J by 5 bases, with 15 bases between. The CDR3 covers 15 residues. Germline CDR1 is MNHEY and CDR2 is SVGAGI. The chain's CDR3 is CASSSNRQARNTIYF. DNA for the CDR3: TGTGCCAGCAGTTCCAACCGACAGGCTAGAAACACCATATATTTT.

The chain joins TRBV5-4 to TRBJ2-7; 10 bases align to TRBD1. Per the germline V gene, CDR1 is SGHNT and CDR2 is YYREEE (reference sequence). Trimming took 4 bases from V and 1 from J; bases not matched to a gene: 5. The CDR3 spans 15 residues. This chain's CDR3 is CASSQKGQGSYEQYF. For the CDR3, the DNA is TGTGCCAGCAGCCAGAAGGGACAGGGGTCCTACGAGCAGTACTTC.

This clone has just a few counts. V is TRBV18 and J is TRBJ1-1, with D possibly matching TRBD1 (6 bases). From germline, CDR1 is KGHSH and CDR2 LQKENI. The CDR3 length is 15 residues. Trimming left V 3 bases short and J 0 bases short, with 11 bases between. The chain's CDR3 is CASSPQGKVNTEAFF. The CDR3, as DNA: TGTGCCAGCTCACCTCAGGGGAAGGTGAACACTGAAGCTTTCTTT.

The chain employs TRBV7-2 and TRBJ1-2; the match to TRBD1 covers 12 bases. Germline loops: CDR1 SGHTA, CDR2 FQGNSA. Trimming removed 5 bases from V and 7 bases from J; junction bases left unmatched: 8. The length of the CDR3 is 15 residues. CDR3 protein: CASSPQGQGASGYTF. In DNA form, the CDR3 reads TGTGCCAGCAGCCCTCAGGGACAGGGGGCTTCTGGCTACACCTTC.

The chain has TRBV6-5 and TRBJ1-2; TRBD1 is a possible D gene (5 bases). CDR1 is MNHEY and CDR2 is SVGAGI in the germline V gene. Trimming removed 0 bases at V and 8 bases at J, with 13 bases between. The CDR3 is 14 amino acids. The CDR3 sequence: CASSYSIRGQGYTF. The CDR3 nucleotides read TGTGCCAGCAGTTACTCGATAAGGGGCCAGGGCTACACCTTC.

V is TRBV6-5 and J is TRBJ2-5, with D uncertain. V shed 4 bases and J shed 5 bases, with 14 bases lying between them. Germline V gene data show CDR1 as MNHEY and CDR2 as SVGAGI. The CDR3 totals 14 residues. The CDR3 sequence is CASSLTPVSETQYF. DNA for the CDR3: TGTGCCAGCAGTTTAACCCCGGTTTCCGAGACCCAGTACTTC.

The genes are TRBV6-5 and TRBJ2-1; 9 bases align to TRBD2. Per germline, CDR1 MNHEY and CDR2 SVGAGI. This CDR3 is built from 14 residues. V lost 6 bases and J lost 5; bases outside the gene matches: 5. CDR3 coding DNA: TGTGCCAGCAGGACTAGCGGAAACCACAATGAGCAGTTCTTC. Encoded protein: CASRTSGNHNEQFF.

The chain couples TRBV5-6 to TRBJ1-4, with TRBD1 matching 8 bases. The CDR3 covers 15 residues. Germline loops: CDR1 SGHDT, CDR2 YYEEEE. Trimming cost V 2 bases and J 9 bases; bases outside gene matches: 9. The CDR3 DNA is TGTGCCAGCAGCTTTAGGCAGGGGGCCTTCCAAAAACTGTTTTTT. Encoded protein: CASSFRQGAFQKLFF. Supplemented by reference TRBV5-6 and TRBJ1-4, the full variable domain reads DAGVTQSPTHLIKTRGQQVTLRCSPKSGHDTVSWYQQALGQGPQFIFQYYEEEERQRGNFPDRFSGHQFPNYSSELNVNALLLGDSALYLCASSFRQGAFQKLFFGSGTQLSVL.

The chain has TRBV19 and TRBJ2-2; TRBD2 is a possible D gene (6 bases). The germline CDR1 and CDR2 sequences are LNHDA and SQIVND (reference sequence). V was shortened by 6 bases and J by 0 bases, with 8 bases between the two germline ends. CDR3 size: 14 residues. The CDR3 region has the DNA TGTGCCAGTAGGACTAGGGCGAACACCGGGGAGCTGTTTTTT. Amino acid sequence: CASRTRANTGELFF.

The rearrangement joins TRBV15 to TRBJ1-1; TRBD1 matches at 9 bases. Germline CDR1 is LNHNV and CDR2 is YYDKDF (reference sequence). Trimming took 0 bases from V and 1 from J; bases not matched to a gene: 12. The CDR3 has 19 residues. The CDR3 loop reads CATSRDPGTGNVRNTEAFF. CDR3 coding DNA: TGTGCCACCAGCAGAGATCCTGGGACAGGGAACGTTCGGAACACTGAAGCTTTCTTT.

The CDR3, as DNA: TGTGCCAGCAGCCGCGGGGGCGGGGCAGGTGGTGGAAACACCATATATTTT. This encodes CASSRGGGAGGGNTIYF. The J gene is TRBJ1-3, the V gene TRBV4-2; the D gene is possibly TRBD1 (6 bases). Germline CDR1 and CDR2: LGHNA and YNFKEQ. This CDR3 contains 17 residues. The V end was cut by 4 bases, the J end by 3 bases, with 19 bases between.

J is TRBJ2-5 and V is TRBV5-1; maybe TRBD1 (5 bases). Germline CDR1 and CDR2: SGHRS and YFSETQ. The CDR3 contains 14 residues. With 1 base removed from V and 3 bases from J, the gap between germline ends came to 10 bases. CDR3 sequence: CASSLIDRKETQYF. CDR3 DNA: TGCGCCAGCAGCTTGATAGACAGAAAAGAGACCCAGTACTTC.

The V gene is TRBV14, the J gene TRBJ2-7; TRBD1 matches 7 bases. V lost 6 bases, J lost 5 bases, and 10 bases stayed unmatched. The CDR3 has 14 amino acids. The germline V gene has CDR1 SGHDN and CDR2 FVKESK. CDR3 sequence (DNA): TGTGCCAGCAGACGCACAGGGGAGATGGACGAGCAGTACTTC. It specifies CASRRTGEMDEQYF. Together with reference TRBV14 and TRBJ2-7, the CDR3 gives the full variable domain: EAGVTQFPSHSVIEKGQTVTLRCDPISGHDNLYWYRRVMGKEIKFLLHFVKESKQDESGMPNNRFLAERTGGTYSTLKVQPAELEDSGVYFCASRRTGEMDEQYFGPGTRLTVT.

The CDR3 DNA follows: TGTGCCAGCAGCATGGACAGCTCTGGAAACACCATATATTTT. Protein product: CASSMDSSGNTIYF. This chain links TRBV7-3 with TRBJ1-3, with D tentatively TRBD1 (6 bases). This CDR3 contains 14 residues. Trimming took 5 bases from V and 0 from J, leaving 8 bases between them. Per the germline V gene, CDR1 is SGHTA and CDR2 is FQGTGA.

Of note for this clone: This sample includes further DNA sequences coding for the same CDR3. CDR3 DNA: TGCAGTGCTAGTCTTGGAAACACCATATATTTT. It specifies CSASLGNTIYF. This chain links TRBV20-1 with TRBJ1-3; D is unclear. With 3 bases removed from V and 3 bases from J, the gap between germline ends came to 3 bases. Germline CDR1 and CDR2: DFQATT and SNEGSKA (reference sequence). The CDR3 has 11 amino acids.

This clone was found a few times. The chain joins TRBV18 to TRBJ1-4, with D unclear. CDR3 length: 14 amino acids. Germline CDR1 is KGHSH and CDR2 is LQKENI. V lost 6 bases and J lost 1, with 9 bases in between. The CDR3 protein is CASSNTQTNEKLFF. In nucleotides, the CDR3 is TGTGCCAGCTCCAACACCCAAACTAATGAAAAACTGTTTTTT.

This chain connects TRBV11-2 to TRBJ1-2; the D is unclear. The germline gives CDR1 SGHAT, CDR2 FQNNGV. V was shortened by 3 bases and J by 7 bases, with 12 bases between the two germline ends. This CDR3 spans 13 amino acids. The CDR3 sequence: CASSLNTGSGYTF. As DNA, the CDR3 is TGTGCCAGCAGCTTGAACACGGGATCTGGCTACACCTTC.